In this sample, the clone carrying this T cell receptor beta chain turned up once. This sample is drawn from a study of blood T cell repertoires in COVID-19. The length of the CDR3 is 14 residues. Germline V gives CDR1 MNHNY, CDR2 SVGAGI (reference sequence). Trimming shortened V by 7 bases and J by 6 bases, and 16 bases separated the two germline ends. The repertoire was sequenced with immunoSEQ multiplex PCR; TCRdb's copy has only in-frame clones and lacks some. The repertoire has roughly 400,000 clones, roughly 88% of them found once; the top ten carry 1.4% to 1.5%. The chain is built from TRBV6-6 and TRBJ1-3; D unresolved. This TCR derives from a woman younger than 30 who had been exposed to COVID-19. Sequenced material: PBMCs or T cells enriched from blood (not recorded which). In nucleotides, the CDR3 is TGTGCCAGCACCGGAGGTATTATCGAAAACACCATATATTTT. Translated: CASTGGIIENTIYF.